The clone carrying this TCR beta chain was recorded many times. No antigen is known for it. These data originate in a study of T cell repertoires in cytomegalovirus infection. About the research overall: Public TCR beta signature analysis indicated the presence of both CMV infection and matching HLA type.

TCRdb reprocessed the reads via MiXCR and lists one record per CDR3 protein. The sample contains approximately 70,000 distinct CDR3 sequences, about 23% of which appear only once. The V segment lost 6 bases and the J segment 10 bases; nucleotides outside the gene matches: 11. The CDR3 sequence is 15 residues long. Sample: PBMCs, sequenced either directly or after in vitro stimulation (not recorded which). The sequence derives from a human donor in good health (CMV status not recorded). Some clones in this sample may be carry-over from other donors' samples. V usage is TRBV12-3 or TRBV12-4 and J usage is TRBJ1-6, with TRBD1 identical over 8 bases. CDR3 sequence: CASSPTGESGSPLHF. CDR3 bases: TGTGCCAGCAGCCCGACAGGGGAGAGTGGATCACCCCTCCACTTT.